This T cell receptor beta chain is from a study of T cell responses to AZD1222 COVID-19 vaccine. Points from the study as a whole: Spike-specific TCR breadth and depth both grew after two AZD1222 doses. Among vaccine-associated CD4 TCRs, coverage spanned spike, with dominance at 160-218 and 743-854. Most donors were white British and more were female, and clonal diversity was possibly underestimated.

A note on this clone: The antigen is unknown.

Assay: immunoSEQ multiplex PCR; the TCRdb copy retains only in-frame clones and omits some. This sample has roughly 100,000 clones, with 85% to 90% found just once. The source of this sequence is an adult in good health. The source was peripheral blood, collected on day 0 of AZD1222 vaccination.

The CDR3 protein is CASSIVARDREQYF. CDR3 DNA: TGTGCCAGTAGTATAGTTGCCCGGGACCGAGAGCAGTACTTC. V is TRBV19 and J is TRBJ2-7; perhaps D is TRBD1 or TRBD2 (5 bases each). In germline, CDR1 is LNHDA, CDR2 SQIVND (reference sequence). The CDR3 covers 14 residues. V dropped 1 base and J dropped 7 bases, with 14 bases sitting between them.